Given below is one TCR beta chain in context. The antigen is unknown. Germline CDR1 is SGHNT and CDR2 is YENEEA. Deletions cut 1 base from V and 1 base from J, with 14 bases between. This CDR3 has 16 amino acids. These data come from a study of sequential checkpoint blockade in melanoma. Overall study context: Maintenance nivolumab came after either treatment sequence. DNA from 85 to 95 pretreatment tumor samples underwent TCRβ immunosequencing. Study-wide points: Tumor T-cell fraction and clonality correlated with PD-L1 and CD8+ counts.

Stated treatment: randomized to nivolumab then ipilimumab (arm A) or the reverse (arm B). None of the patients previously received DNA-damaging chemotherapy. Assay: immunoSEQ multiplex PCR; the TCRdb copy retains only in-frame clones and omits some. The sample holds some 13,000 clones; roughly a fifth are singletons and the top ten take approximately 5.8%. Sequencing used tumor tissue (inferred from file names), obtained from a patient given nivolumab and ipilimumab in sequence. The chain is built from TRBV11-3 and TRBJ2-7; the D gene could be TRBD1 or TRBD2 (5 bases each). The clonotype comes from a human donor with melanoma. CDR3 sequence: CASSLVMTGRSYEQYF. CDR3 in DNA: TGTGCCAGCAGCTTAGTCATGACGGGACGGTCCTACGAGCAGTACTTC.